These 2 T cell receptor beta chains were all obtained from the same sample, sequenced in a study of OX40 agonist ivuxolimab in advanced cancers. The assay was immunoSEQ multiplex PCR, and TCRdb's table has in-frame clones only and misses some. The data hold over 80,000 clones, with approximately 84% observed a single time. This sample comprised CD4+ or CD8+ T cells sorted from blood, obtained in a trial of the OX40 agonist ivuxolimab. Every receptor here comes from an adult with an advanced solid tumor such as melanoma, head and neck, liver or kidney cancer.

Here the CDR3 reads CASSFDRGYTF. CDR3 DNA: TGTGCCAGCAGCTTTGACAGGGGCTACACCTTC. The genes are TRBV5-8 and TRBJ1-2; D may be TRBD1 (6 bases). Trimming pared 2 bases from V and 8 bases from J, leaving 7 bases between. The CDR3 is made up of 11 amino acids. The germline V gene encodes CDR1 SGHTS and CDR2 YDEGEE.

The rearrangement links TRBV6-6 to TRBJ2-3; D gene unclear. Per the germline V gene, CDR1 is MNHNY and CDR2 is SVGAGI (reference sequence). Trimming left V 6 bases short and J 4 bases short, with 11 bases between. The CDR3 consists of 13 residues. The CDR3 DNA is TGTGCCAGCAGCCCGGACGGGCCAGATACGCAGTATTTT. It yields the protein CASSPDGPDTQYF.